The present T cell receptor beta chain was sequenced within a study of regulatory T cells in long-lasting Graves disease. Study observations and caveats: There was favoring of TRBV28, TRBJ1-2 and TRBJ2-5 in persistent disease.

iRepertoire HTBI primers and Arm-PCR of CDR3 regions built TCR beta libraries. TCRdb ran MiXCR on the multiplex PCR reads and lists one entry per CDR3 protein. The sample contains more than 400,000 distinct CDR3 sequences, less than 20% of which appear only once. Time point reported: newly diagnosed GD, antithyroid drugs for less than 3 months. Researchers made the TCR library from RNA that was extracted from PBMCs. Germline CDR1 is KGHSH and CDR2 is LQKENI. The CDR3 covers 14 residues. With 2 bases removed from V and 6 bases from J, the gap between germline ends came to 12 bases. This clonotype was detected ten times or more. Its target is not known. These same data were also listed under a study on T cells in Graves' hyperthyroidism and ophthalmopathy. That study reports: A set of HTBI primers served as the primers for a first-round RT-PCR of the TCR CDR3. Most thyroid clonotypes expanded above 0.001 appeared in blood too. The model's output predicted ophthalmopathy at a median of 6.5 months prior to onset.

The receptor comes from a woman aged 25-40 years with Graves disease. The rearrangement links TRBV18 to TRBJ2-3; D might be TRBD2 (5 bases). Sequenced material: peripheral blood mononuclear cells (PBMCs), taken at new diagnosis, from a patient treated with antithyroid drugs. The CDR3 DNA is TGTGCCAGCTCACCAATCGGTAGCGCGGATACGCAGTATTTT. It codes for CASSPIGSADTQYF.